This T cell receptor (beta chain) was recorded in a study of T cell repertoires in aging, cancer and after chemotherapy. Findings and limits, study-wide: In each cancer cohort, median generation probability increased across chemotherapy, suggesting thymic output rebounded.

The CDR3 contains 15 residues. Germline V gene lookup returns CDR1 SGHTA and CDR2 FQGTGA. Rearranged V-D-J TRB sequences were amplified with a mixed TRB-A/B primer pool. TCRdb called the multiplex PCR reads again in MiXCR, with one record for every CDR3 protein. This table holds about 10,000 distinct CDR3 sequences, about 25% found once. Peripheral blood genomic DNA, not sorted cells or RNA, was the template. Points on this clonotype: The antigen remains undetermined. Because the CDR3 is missing its conserved closing phenylalanine or tryptophan, this is likely a read error.

The origin of this receptor is a human donor in good health. The V gene is TRBV7-3, the J gene TRBJ2-2, with D perhaps being TRBD1 or TRBD2 (5 bases each). Sequencing was performed on blood. The CDR3 DNA sequence: TGCGCCAGCAGCCACCCGGGACCCAACACCGGGGAGCTGTTTTTA. It encodes CASSHPGPNTGELFL.